Each of the 31 T cell receptor beta chains below was sequenced from the same sample in a study of T cell responses to AZD1222 COVID-19 vaccine. Clones were read by immunoSEQ multiplex PCR, and TCRdb kept only the in-frame ones, dropping some. The sample lists 140,000 to 150,000 clones; around 90% were seen once. The sample in question was peripheral blood, obtained on day 0 of AZD1222 vaccination. The receptors shown here come from an adult in good health.

The chain couples TRBV9 to TRBJ1-6; 7 bases match TRBD1. This CDR3 has 17 residues. Germline CDR1 is SGDLS and CDR2 is YYNGEE. The junction had 7 bases not matched to a gene; V was cut back by 4 bases and J by 0 bases. The CDR3 region is CASSPGTESSYNSPLHF. In nucleotides, the CDR3 is TGTGCCAGCAGCCCTGGGACAGAGAGCTCCTATAATTCACCCCTCCACTTT. Complete variable domain (other parts from reference TRBV9 and TRBJ1-6): DSGVTQTPKHLITATGQRVTLRCSPRSGDLSVYWYQQSLDQGLQFLIQYYNGEERAKGNILERFSAQQFPDLHSELNLSSLELGDSALYFCASSPGTESSYNSPLHFGNGTRLTVT.

The V gene is TRBV4-1, the J gene TRBJ2-7, with D perhaps assigned TRBD1 or TRBD2 (5 bases each). Germline V gene data show CDR1 as MGHRA and CDR2 as YSYEKL. Trimming removed 1 base from V and 3 bases from J, with 13 bases in between. This CDR3 comprises 15 residues. The CDR3 bases are TGCGCCAGCAGCCAAGGGATGGGGACCTACTACGAGCAGTACTTC. Residues: CASSQGMGTYYEQYF.

The chain links TRBV9 to TRBJ2-6, with a weak D call TRBD1 (6 bases). This CDR3 region has 21 residues. From germline, CDR1 is SGDLS and CDR2 YYNGEE. Trimming took 4 bases from V and 0 from J, leaving 26 bases between them. CDR3 in DNA: TGTGCCAGCAGCTCCGAAGGAGTCGGACAGTTAAGTAGCTCTGGGGCCAACGTCCTGACTTTC. It encodes CASSSEGVGQLSSSGANVLTF.

V usage is TRBV30 and J usage is TRBJ1-3, with D possibly being TRBD1 (5 bases). CDR3 length: 16 amino acids. Trimming shortened V by 0 bases and J by 4 bases, and 16 bases separated the two germline ends. CDR1 is GTSNPN and CDR2 is SVGIG in the germline V gene (reference sequence). CDR3 residues: CAWSVYRGGKGNTIYF. The CDR3, as DNA: TGTGCCTGGAGTGTCTACCGGGGGGGGAAGGGAAACACCATATATTTT.

In DNA form, the CDR3 reads TGCGCCAGCAGCTTGGGGACTCCGGGCTATGGCTACACCTTC. It yields the protein CASSLGTPGYGYTF. This chain uses TRBV5-1 with TRBJ1-2; D not resolved. Germline CDR1 and CDR2: SGHRS and YFSETQ. The V and J ends lost 0 bases and 4 bases respectively, with 10 bases between them. This CDR3 contains 14 residues.

V usage is TRBV2 and J usage is TRBJ1-2, with D possibly TRBD1 on 6 matching bases. Deletions cut 2 bases from V and 0 bases from J, with 7 bases between. The germline V gene encodes CDR1 SNHLY and CDR2 FYNNEI. CDR3 length: 14 residues. The CDR3 sequence is CASSEWGPNYGYTF. CDR3 coding DNA: TGTGCCAGCAGTGAATGGGGGCCTAACTATGGCTACACCTTC.

This chain connects TRBV5-1 to TRBJ1-4; 7 nucleotides align to TRBD1. Germline-derived CDR1 and CDR2 are SGHRS and YFSETQ. With 3 bases clipped from V and 7 bases from J, the junction kept 12 bases outside the gene matches. The CDR3 is 16 residues long. The CDR3 DNA reads as TGCGCCAGCAGCTCCGGTTACAGGGGTAGGAGTGAAAAACTGTTTTTT. It translates to CASSSGYRGRSEKLFF.

This sequence joins TRBV24-1 and TRBJ2-3, with TRBD2 as a possible D gene (6 bases). V lost 4 bases to trimming and J lost 0 bases, with 10 bases between them. The CDR3 runs to 15 residues. CDR1 and CDR2 from the germline V gene are KGHDR and SFDVKD. The DNA for the CDR3 is TGTGCCACCAGTGAAGGGACTTCGAGCACAGATACGCAGTATTTT. As protein: CATSEGTSSTDTQYF.

V is TRBV3-1 (or the pseudogene TRBV3-2) and J is TRBJ1-2, with D unresolved. Trimming shortened V by 2 bases and J by 4 bases, and 8 bases separated the two germline ends. This CDR3 has 13 amino acids. CDR1 and CDR2 (germline): LGHDT, YNNKEL (reference sequence). CDR3 sequence: CASSQSPAYGYTF. The CDR3 DNA reads as TGTGCCAGCAGCCAATCCCCAGCCTATGGCTACACCTTC.

The table lists this clone with a few counts. The J gene is TRBJ1-6, the V gene TRBV28; 8 positions agree with TRBD1. The germline CDR1 and CDR2 sequences are MDHEN and SYDVKM. There are 17 residues in the CDR3. J was trimmed by 1 base and V by 6 bases; bases with no gene match: 8. Here the CDR3 reads CASRTTGGGSYNSPLHF. In nucleotides, the CDR3 is TGTGCCAGCAGGACAACAGGGGGTGGGTCCTATAATTCACCCCTCCACTTT.

The rearrangement joins TRBV5-1 to TRBJ2-2; tentatively, D is TRBD1 or TRBD2 (5 bases each). Per germline, CDR1 SGHRS and CDR2 YFSETQ. The V gene lost 3 bases and the J gene lost 1 base, with 13 bases spanning the gap. The CDR3 is made up of 16 amino acids. The CDR3 here is CASSWDPLGNTGELFF. CDR3 DNA sequence: TGCGCCAGCAGCTGGGACCCACTAGGGAACACCGGGGAGCTGTTTTTT.

V and J are TRBV5-4 and TRBJ2-7; D gene ambiguous. The CDR3 is 14 amino acids. CDR1 SGHNT and CDR2 YYREEE come from the germline V gene (reference sequence). Deletions cut 0 bases from V and 0 bases from J, with 7 bases between. DNA for the CDR3: TGTGCCAGCAGCTTGGATTGGAGCTCCTACGAGCAGTACTTC. It codes for CASSLDWSSYEQYF.

This clone has only one observation. J is TRBJ2-3 and V is TRBV5-1, with 15 bases identical to TRBD2. CDR1 and CDR2 (germline): SGHRS, YFSETQ. This CDR3 has 17 amino acids. Trimming at V came to 0 bases and at J to 6 bases, leaving 5 bases not matched to a gene. The CDR3, as DNA: TGCGCCAGCAGCTTGGCCGGGACTAGCGGGAGGCGGGATACGCAGTATTTT. Its protein is CASSLAGTSGRRDTQYF. Variable domain in full (rest from reference TRBV5-1 and TRBJ2-3): KAGVTQTPRYLIKTRGQQVTLSCSPISGHRSVSWYQQTPGQGLQFLFEYFSETQRNKGNFPGRFSGRQFSNSRSEMNVSTLELGDSALYLCASSLAGTSGRRDTQYFGPGTRLTVL.

This chain connects TRBV7-9 to TRBJ1-6; no clear D. The CDR3 sequence is 12 residues long. Germline CDR1 reads SEHNR; CDR2 reads FQNEAQ (reference sequence). Trimming left V 10 bases short and J 4 bases short, with 8 bases between. This chain's CDR3 is CATLGYNSPLHF. The CDR3 DNA is TGTGCCACGCTAGGATATAATTCACCCCTCCACTTT.

The rearrangement uses TRBV6-5 and TRBJ1-4, with no clear D. The CDR3 consists of 16 residues. Per germline, CDR1 MNHEY and CDR2 SVGAGI. The germline V and J ends were trimmed by 2 bases and 5 bases, with 15 bases remaining between them. CDR3 coding DNA: TGTGCCAGCAGTTACGGTGTTGGGAGAGGGAATGAAAAACTGTTTTTT. Translated: CASSYGVGRGNEKLFF.

The chain uses TRBV9 and TRBJ1-5; 7 nucleotides match TRBD1. Germline CDR1 and CDR2: SGDLS and YYNGEE. CDR3 length equals 16 residues. After removal of 4 bases from V and 0 bases from J, the junction contained 7 bases not matched to a gene. CDR3 loop: CASSPRSGGSNQPQHF. CDR3 DNA sequence: TGTGCCAGCAGCCCAAGATCAGGGGGTAGCAATCAGCCCCAGCATTTT.

The chain has TRBV6-5 and TRBJ2-7; D remains unclear. The CDR3 runs 13 residues. The V end was cut by 4 bases, the J end by 4 bases, with 11 bases between. The V gene's germline CDR1 is MNHEY and CDR2 SVGAGI. The CDR3: CASSSRQGYEQYF. CDR3 bases: TGTGCCAGCAGTTCCCGCCAAGGGTACGAGCAGTACTTC.

The rearrangement uses TRBV30 and TRBJ1-5; D is uncertain. The CDR3 contains 13 residues. Trimming removed 2 bases at V and 4 bases at J, with 9 bases between. Germline CDR1 GTSNPN, CDR2 SVGIG (reference sequence). The CDR3 nucleotides read TGTGCCTGGAGTCCGGACCGAAATCAGCCCCAGCATTTT. Translated: CAWSPDRNQPQHF.

V and J are TRBV5-1 and TRBJ2-3; D may be TRBD1 (5 bases). Germline V gives CDR1 SGHRS, CDR2 YFSETQ. This CDR3 has 14 residues. V lost 1 base and J 2 bases, leaving 8 bases between the germline ends. The CDR3 sequence: CASSLSGATDTQYF. CDR3 bases: TGCGCCAGCAGCTTGTCTGGGGCCACAGATACGCAGTATTTT.

Details on this clone: The junction shows a germline mismatch at one end, possibly a read error. The chain carries TRBV7-9 and TRBJ2-2, with TRBD2 matching over 7 bases. The germline V gene has CDR1 SEHNR and CDR2 FQNEAQ (reference sequence). The CDR3 is 17 residues long. The CDR3, as DNA: TGTACCAGCAGCTTGCGATTGGGGACTAAGAACACCGGGGAGCTGTTTTTT. Its protein product is CTSSLRLGTKNTGELFF. Full variable domain (missing parts from reference TRBV7-9 and TRBJ2-2): DTGVSQNPRHKITKRGQNVTFRCDPISEHNRLYWYRQTLGQGPEFLTYFQNEAQLEKSRLLSDRFSAERPKGSFSTLEIQRTEQGDSAMYLCTSSLRLGTKNTGELFFGEGSRLTVL.

The J gene is TRBJ2-2, the V gene TRBV5-1; 8 positions match TRBD1. The CDR3 loop spans 15 amino acids. J gave up 5 bases and V 2 bases, and 5 bases lay outside the gene matches. Per the germline V gene, CDR1 is SGHRS and CDR2 is YFSETQ. In nucleotides, the CDR3 is TGCGCCAGCAGCTTTTCAGGGGGCGATACCGGGGAGCTGTTTTTT. As protein: CASSFSGGDTGELFF.

The chain uses TRBV5-6 and TRBJ1-1, with TRBD1 matching 7 bases. The CDR3 totals 12 residues. V shed 4 bases, J shed 8 bases, and the junction held 5 bases outside the gene matches. The germline CDR1 and CDR2 sequences are SGHDT and YYEEEE. The CDR3 nucleotides are TGTGCCAGCAGCACGACAGGGCCCGAAGCTTTCTTT. Protein sequence: CASSTTGPEAFF.

The chain is built from TRBV12-3 or TRBV12-4 and TRBJ1-5; D ambiguous. Trimming shortened V by 4 bases and J by 7 bases, and 8 bases separated the two germline ends. There are 12 residues in the CDR3. This CDR3 is CASSYDSQPQHF. CDR3 in DNA: TGTGCCAGCAGTTACGACTCGCAGCCCCAGCATTTT.

The chain couples TRBV5-6 to TRBJ1-1; 9 nucleotides match TRBD1. The CDR3 has 15 amino acids. V lost 1 base to trimming and J lost 5 bases; unmatched junction nucleotides: 6. Germline V gene sequence: CDR1 SGHDT, CDR2 YYEEEE. The CDR3 protein is CASSLPGQGWTEAFF. Written as DNA, the CDR3 is TGTGCCAGCAGCTTGCCAGGACAGGGGTGGACTGAAGCTTTCTTT.

This rearrangement joins TRBV10-3 to TRBJ2-7; 10 bases agree with TRBD2. This CDR3 contains 15 residues. Looked up from germline, CDR1 is ENHRY and CDR2 is SYGVKD. The V and J ends lost 6 bases and 0 bases, in that order; junction bases with no gene match: 5. CDR3 loop: CAISHSSGSSYEQYF. For the CDR3, the DNA is TGTGCCATCAGCCACTCTAGCGGGAGCTCCTACGAGCAGTACTTC.

V gene TRBV24-1 combines with J gene TRBJ2-7, with 8 bases lining up with TRBD1. CDR3 length: 15 residues. Germline lookup yields CDR1 KGHDR and CDR2 SFDVKD. The V gene end was trimmed by 4 bases and the J gene end by 4 bases; junction bases not matched to a gene: 8. CDR3 residues: CATSDRDRRGYEQYF. CDR3 nucleotide sequence: TGTGCCACCAGTGACCGGGACAGGAGAGGATACGAGCAGTACTTC.

This chain uses TRBV6-1 with TRBJ1-3; D not resolved. This CDR3 has 16 amino acids. The V and J ends lost 4 bases and 1 base respectively, with 14 bases between them. Germline V gene sequence: CDR1 MNHNS, CDR2 SASEGT. In DNA form, the CDR3 reads TGTGCCAGCAGTGTTGGCCGTTTGGAATCTGGAAACACCATATATTTT. It specifies CASSVGRLESGNTIYF.

V is TRBV11-1 and J is TRBJ2-1, with D tentatively TRBD2 (6 bases). Germline V gene data show CDR1 as SGHAT and CDR2 as FQDESV (reference sequence). The CDR3 length is 15 residues. V was shortened by 1 base and J by 9 bases, with 16 bases between the two germline ends. CDR3: CASSLVAETVVEQFF. The CDR3 DNA is TGTGCCAGCAGCTTAGTAGCGGAGACTGTGGTTGAGCAGTTCTTC.

The chain is built from TRBV4-1 and TRBJ1-1; D remains unclear. Trimming removed 4 bases at V and 5 bases at J, with 11 bases between. Looked up from germline, CDR1 is MGHRA and CDR2 is YSYEKL. The CDR3 consists of 13 residues. The CDR3 loop reads CASSPRTGTEAFF. Written as DNA, the CDR3 is TGCGCCAGCAGCCCTCGAACGGGGACTGAAGCTTTCTTT.

The chain employs TRBV20-1 and TRBJ2-1; D not certain. V was shortened by 6 bases and J by 12 bases, with 12 bases between the two germline ends. Germline CDR1 DFQATT, CDR2 SNEGSKA (reference sequence). The CDR3 contains 10 residues. This CDR3 is CSAARLGQFF. CDR3 bases: TGCAGTGCCGCCCGGTTAGGGCAGTTCTTC.

V usage is TRBV19 and J usage is TRBJ1-2; no firm D call. This CDR3 has 14 amino acids. V shed 1 base and J shed 0 bases, with 6 bases lying between them. The germline V gene encodes CDR1 LNHDA and CDR2 SQIVND (reference sequence). The CDR3 DNA is TGTGCCAGTAGTATAGGAATAGCTAACTATGGCTACACCTTC. The encoded protein is CASSIGIANYGYTF.